This T cell receptor beta chain was sequenced for a study of glioma-infiltrating T cells after dendritic cell vaccination. Study at large: Patients had newly diagnosed or recurrent glioblastoma and received dendritic cell vaccines. Whole-study results and caveats: Higher pretreatment TIL content predicted longer progression-free time and survival.

Germline-derived CDR1 and CDR2 are SNHLY and FYNNEI. CDR3 length: 15 residues. Trimming left V 3 bases short and J 7 bases short, with 13 bases between. A word on this clone: Antigen unknown.

The primer mix had 60 V beta and 13 J beta primers. Only in-frame clones appear in the TCRdb table, and some are missing; sequencing was by immunoSEQ multiplex PCR. The sample records around 72,000 clones, 81% being singletons. The source of this sequence is a human donor with glioblastoma. V and J are TRBV2 and TRBJ1-6, with no clear D. This material consisted of blood, taken before dendritic cell vaccination. The chain's CDR3 is CASSDMSRLNSPLHF. CDR3 sequence (DNA): TGTGCCAGCAGTGACATGTCCAGGTTGAATTCACCCCTCCACTTT. The full variable domain, in which reference TRBV2 and TRBJ1-6 provide the parts outside the CDR3, is EPEVTQTPSHQVTQMGQEVILRCVPISNHLYFYWYRQILGQKVEFLVSFYNNEISEKSEIFDDQFSVERPDGSNFTLKIRSTKLEDSAMYFCASSDMSRLNSPLHFGNGTRLTVT.